The rows below give T cell receptor beta chains drawn from one sample of a study of blood T cell repertoires in COVID-19. This table comes from immunoSEQ multiplex PCR, and its TCRdb copy is limited to in-frame clones, with some not included. The sample lists 150,000 to 160,000 clones, about 85% occurring once. Sequences were obtained from peripheral blood. The receptors shown here come from a man aged 60 to 69 with COVID-19, enrolled during active disease. CDR3s include the opening cysteine and the closing phenylalanine or tryptophan. A D gene is named only where the DNA matches it firmly. Some rows mark clone size as missing; the rest say once, few, many or name a class of expanded clone.

j_call v_call clone_size d_call cdr3_nt cdr3_aa
TRBJ2-1 TRBV6-2/TRBV6-3 - - TGTGCCAGCAGCTTGTGGACTTACAATGAGCAGTTCTTC CASSLWTYNEQFF
TRBJ1-1 TRBV7-2 - - TGTGCCAGCAGCTTCAGAACAGCAGGACAGTTGAACACTGAAGCTTTCTTT CASSFRTAGQLNTEAFF
TRBJ1-6 TRBV7-9 - - TGTGCCAGCAGCTTAGTTGGGGCTACCTATAATTCACCCCTCCACTTT CASSLVGATYNSPLHF
TRBJ2-7 TRBV7-2 - TRBD1 TGTGCCAGCAGCAGGGACAGGGTGAACGAGCAGTACTTC CASSRDRVNEQYF
TRBJ1-2 TRBV27 once - TGTGCCAGCAGTTTAATGCAGTTCGGGGGGGGCTACACCTTC CASSLMQFGGGYTF
TRBJ2-5 TRBV5-1 - - TGCGCCAGCAGCCGGGACACCTCTCTCACCCAAGAGACCCAGTACTTC CASSRDTSLTQETQYF
TRBJ1-5 TRBV28 - - TGTGCCAGCACGTATAGCAATCAGCCCCAGCATTTT CASTYSNQPQHF
TRBJ1-2 TRBV19 - - TGTGCCAGTAGTATCCGGGAACCTCTAAACTATGGCTACACCTTC CASSIREPLNYGYTF
TRBJ1-5 TRBV2 - - TGTGCCAGCGGAGTAGAGGTTCAGCCCCAGCATTTT CASGVEVQPQHF
TRBJ2-7 TRBV18 - - TGTGCCAGCTCACCGGGCGAAGGCAGCTCCTACGAGCAGTACTTC CASSPGEGSSYEQYF
TRBJ1-2 TRBV28 - - TGTGCCAGCAGCCAGGCTAACTATGGCTACACCTTC CASSQANYGYTF
TRBJ1-1 TRBV4-3 - - TGCGCCAGCAGCCAAGAGCCAGGGCCCACTGAAGCTTTCTTT CASSQEPGPTEAFF
TRBJ1-1 TRBV18 - - TGTGCCAGCTCACCAAGCCAGGGAACACCGATCACTGAAGCTTTCTTT CASSPSQGTPITEAFF
TRBJ1-2 TRBV19 - TRBD1 TGTGCCAGTAGTATAGCCCCAGGGGGTGGCTACACCTTC CASSIAPGGGYTF
TRBJ2-3 TRBV7-2 - TRBD2 TGTGCCAGCAGCTTAGTGTCTAGCGGGGGAGGCACAGATACGCAGTATTTT CASSLVSSGGGTDTQYF
TRBJ1-1 TRBV6-2/TRBV6-3 few - TGTGCCAGCAGTTACATGGGGGGTGACACTGAAGCTTTCTTT CASSYMGGDTEAFF
TRBJ2-5 TRBV5-8 - TRBD1 TGTGCCAGCAGCTTGGCCTCAGGGGGCGTTTGGGAGACCCAGTACTTC CASSLASGGVWETQYF
TRBJ2-1 TRBV7-9 - TRBD1 TGTGCCAGCAGCTCCCCGGGACAGGGTGGGAGTGAGCAGTTCTTC CASSSPGQGGSEQFF
TRBJ2-5 TRBV28 - TRBD2 TGTGCCAGCAGTGTTAGCGGGGCCGGAGGGGAGACCCAGTACTTC CASSVSGAGGETQYF
TRBJ1-2 TRBV5-4 - - TGTGCCAGCAGCTTGGCAGGTGCCCGTGGCTACACCTTC CASSLAGARGYTF
TRBJ1-3 TRBV4-3 - - TGCGCCAGCAGCCAAGAGGCGGAGGGTCGTGGAAACACCATATATTTT CASSQEAEGRGNTIYF
TRBJ2-3 TRBV5-4 once TRBD2 TGTGCCAGCAGCTTGGCCGCGGGAGGCACAGATACGCAGTATTTT CASSLAAGGTDTQYF
TRBJ1-5 TRBV15 - - TGTGCCACCAGCAGAGATCTAATACGGGGGTCAAATTTTTATCAGCCCCAGCATTTT CATSRDLIRGSNFYQPQHF
TRBJ1-2 TRBV6-1 - - TGTGCCAGCAGTGAAACAGGGATTGTTGGCTACACCTTC CASSETGIVGYTF
TRBJ1-1 TRBV11-2 - - TGTGCCAGCAGCTTACTCAGTCAAACGAACACTGAAGCTTTCTTT CASSLLSQTNTEAFF
TRBJ2-7 TRBV6-2/TRBV6-3 - TRBD1 TGTGCCAGCAGCCAGACAGGACAGGGCAAAAACGAGCAGTACTTC CASSQTGQGKNEQYF
TRBJ1-1 TRBV7-6 - TRBD1 TGTGCCAGCAGCTCTTTCAGGGGGCCAAACACTGAAGCTTTCTTT CASSSFRGPNTEAFF
TRBJ1-2 TRBV27 - TRBD1 TGTGCCAGCAGTCGGGGACAGGGACTCTATGGCTACACCTTC CASSRGQGLYGYTF
TRBJ1-5 TRBV7-2 - TRBD1 TGTGCCAGCAGCTTTGGACAGGGTGGCAATCAGCCCCAGCATTTT CASSFGQGGNQPQHF
TRBJ1-1 TRBV6-2/TRBV6-3 - - TGTGCCAGCAGTCGCATGGGACAACCCATGAACACTGAAGCTTTCTTT CASSRMGQPMNTEAFF
TRBJ2-1 TRBV9 - - TGTGCCAGCAGCGTAGCGGGTACTACCACTCAACACAATGAGCAGTTCTTC CASSVAGTTTQHNEQFF
TRBJ1-1 TRBV5-6 - TRBD1 TGTGCCAGCAGCAGATCCGGGACAGGGAACACTGAAGCTTTCTTT CASSRSGTGNTEAFF
TRBJ1-2 TRBV21-1 - - TGTGCCAGCATGGGCAGCCAAAACTACTATGGCTACACCTTC CASMGSQNYYGYTF
TRBJ1-6 TRBV6-5 - - TGTGCCAGCAGTTACGAGCGCGTTTATAATTCACCCCTCCACTTT CASSYERVYNSPLHF
TRBJ1-2 TRBV18 - TRBD1 TGTGCCAGCTCACGGGGACAGGGCGAGGGCTACACCTTC CASSRGQGEGYTF
TRBJ1-5 TRBV18 - - TGTGCCAGCTCACCACCAGGGAGTGGCAATCAGCCCCAGCATTTT CASSPPGSGNQPQHF
TRBJ1-2 TRBV6-5 - - TGTGCCAGCAACCCAGGGACTTCGAAAGACTATGGCTACACCTTC CASNPGTSKDYGYTF
TRBJ1-4 TRBV5-1 - - TGCGCCAGCAGCGGGGACTCGTCCGGGATTAAAGAAAAACTGTTTTTT CASSGDSSGIKEKLFF
TRBJ2-7 TRBV7-2 - TRBD2 TGTGCCAGCAGGCCCCCTAGCGGACCCTACGAGCAGTACTTC CASRPPSGPYEQYF
TRBJ2-7 TRBV2 - - TGTGCCAGCAGTGACGAATGGACAGTATACGAGCAGTACTTC CASSDEWTVYEQYF
TRBJ2-7 TRBV5-5 - - TGTGCCAGCAGCCCGGCCCTTAGCGGACTGGCATCCTACGAGCAGTACTTC CASSPALSGLASYEQYF
TRBJ1-1 TRBV7-2 - TRBD1 TGTGCCAGCAGCAAACAGGGGGGTATGAACACTGAAGCTTTCTTT CASSKQGGMNTEAFF
TRBJ1-1 TRBV4-1 few - TGCGCCAGCAGCCAGATGGGGTTTCAGGGGAGCCGACGGGACACTGAAGCTTTCTTT CASSQMGFQGSRRDTEAFF
TRBJ1-4 TRBV5-4 once TRBD1 TGTGCCAGCAGCCCGGAAGACAGGGGCGAAAAACTGTTTTTT CASSPEDRGEKLFF
TRBJ1-1 TRBV7-9 - - TGTGCCAGCAGCCCCTACTGGACTGAAGCTTTCTTT CASSPYWTEAFF
TRBJ1-5 TRBV12-2 - - TGTGCAAGTCGCCCTATTATTGTCGGCAATCAGCCCCAGCATTTT CASRPIIVGNQPQHF